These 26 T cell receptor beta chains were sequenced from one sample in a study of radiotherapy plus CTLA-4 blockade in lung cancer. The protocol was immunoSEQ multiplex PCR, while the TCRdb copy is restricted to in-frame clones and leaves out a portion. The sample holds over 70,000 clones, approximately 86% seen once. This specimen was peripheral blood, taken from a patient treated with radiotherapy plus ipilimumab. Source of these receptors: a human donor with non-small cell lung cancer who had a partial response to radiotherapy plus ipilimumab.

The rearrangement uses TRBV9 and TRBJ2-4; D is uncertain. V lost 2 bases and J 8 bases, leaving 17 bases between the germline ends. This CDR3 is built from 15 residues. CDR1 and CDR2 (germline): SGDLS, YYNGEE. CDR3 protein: CASSVLGLAVDIQYF. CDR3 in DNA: TGTGCCAGCAGCGTCCTTGGGCTCGCCGTTGACATTCAGTACTTC. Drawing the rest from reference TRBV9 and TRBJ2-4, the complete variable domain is DSGVTQTPKHLITATGQRVTLRCSPRSGDLSVYWYQQSLDQGLQFLIQYYNGEERAKGNILERFSAQQFPDLHSELNLSSLELGDSALYFCASSVLGLAVDIQYFGAGTRLSVL.

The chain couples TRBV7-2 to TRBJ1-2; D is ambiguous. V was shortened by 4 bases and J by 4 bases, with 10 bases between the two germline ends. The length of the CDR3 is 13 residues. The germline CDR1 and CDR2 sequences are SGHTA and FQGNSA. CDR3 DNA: TGTGCCAGCAGCTCCGGGATTGGCTATGGCTACACCTTC. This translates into CASSSGIGYGYTF.

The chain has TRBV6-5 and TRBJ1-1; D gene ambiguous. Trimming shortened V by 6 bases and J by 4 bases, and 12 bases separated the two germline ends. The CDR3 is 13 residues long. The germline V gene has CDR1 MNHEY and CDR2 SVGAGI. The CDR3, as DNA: TGTGCCAGCAGGCCCCGGGGTGGCACTGAAGCTTTCTTT. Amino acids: CASRPRGGTEAFF.

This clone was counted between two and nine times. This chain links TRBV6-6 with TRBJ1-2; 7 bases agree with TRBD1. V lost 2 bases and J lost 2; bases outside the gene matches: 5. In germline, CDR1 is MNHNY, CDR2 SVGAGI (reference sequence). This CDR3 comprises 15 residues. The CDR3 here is CASSYRWDSNYGYTF. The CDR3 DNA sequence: TGTGCCAGCAGTTACCGGTGGGACAGCAACTATGGCTACACCTTC.

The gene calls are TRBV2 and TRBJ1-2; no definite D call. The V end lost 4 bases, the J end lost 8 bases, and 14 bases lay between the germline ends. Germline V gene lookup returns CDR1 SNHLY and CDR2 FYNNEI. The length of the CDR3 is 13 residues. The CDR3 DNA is TGTGCCAGCAGTGTAACTGCTGCGTGGGGCTACACCTTC. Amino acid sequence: CASSVTAAWGYTF.

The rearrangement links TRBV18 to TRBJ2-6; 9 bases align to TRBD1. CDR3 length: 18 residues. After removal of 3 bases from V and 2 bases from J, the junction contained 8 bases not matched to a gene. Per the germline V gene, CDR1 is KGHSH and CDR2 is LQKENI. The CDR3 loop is CASSPAGTGSPGANVLTF. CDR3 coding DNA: TGTGCCAGCTCACCGGCGGGGACAGGGAGCCCTGGGGCCAACGTCCTGACTTTC.

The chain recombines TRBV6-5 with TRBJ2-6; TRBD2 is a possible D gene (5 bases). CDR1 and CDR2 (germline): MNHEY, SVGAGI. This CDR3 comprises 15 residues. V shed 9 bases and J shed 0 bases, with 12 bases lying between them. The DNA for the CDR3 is TGTGCCAGTCATGCGGGTAACTCTGGGGCCAACGTCCTGACTTTC. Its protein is CASHAGNSGANVLTF.

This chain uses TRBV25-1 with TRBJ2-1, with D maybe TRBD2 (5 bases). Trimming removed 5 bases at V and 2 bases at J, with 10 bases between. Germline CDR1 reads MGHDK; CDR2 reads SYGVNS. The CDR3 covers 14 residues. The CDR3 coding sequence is TGTGCCAGCAGTTCCGGGGAACCCTACAATGAGCAGTTCTTC. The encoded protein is CASSSGEPYNEQFF.

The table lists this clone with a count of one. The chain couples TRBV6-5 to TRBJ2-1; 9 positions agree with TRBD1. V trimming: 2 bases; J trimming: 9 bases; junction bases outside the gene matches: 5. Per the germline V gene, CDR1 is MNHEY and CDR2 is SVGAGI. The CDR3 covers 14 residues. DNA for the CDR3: TGTGCCAGCAGTTACCGTGGACAGGGGTTTGAGCAGTTCTTC. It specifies CASSYRGQGFEQFF.

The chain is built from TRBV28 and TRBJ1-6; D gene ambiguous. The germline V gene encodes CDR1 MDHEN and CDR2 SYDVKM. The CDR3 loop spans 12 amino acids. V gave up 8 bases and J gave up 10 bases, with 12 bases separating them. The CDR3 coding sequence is TGTGCCAGCCTGCGATCAGGATCACCCCTCCACTTT. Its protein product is CASLRSGSPLHF.

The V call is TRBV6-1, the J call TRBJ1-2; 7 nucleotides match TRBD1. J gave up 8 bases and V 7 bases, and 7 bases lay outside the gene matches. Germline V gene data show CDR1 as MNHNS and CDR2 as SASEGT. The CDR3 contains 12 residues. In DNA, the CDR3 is TGTGCCAGCAACGACAGGGTAGGAGGCTACACCTTC. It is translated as CASNDRVGGYTF.

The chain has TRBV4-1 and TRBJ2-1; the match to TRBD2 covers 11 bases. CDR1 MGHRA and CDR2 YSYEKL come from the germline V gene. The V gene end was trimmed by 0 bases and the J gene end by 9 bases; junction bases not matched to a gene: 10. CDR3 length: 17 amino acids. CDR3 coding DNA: TGCGCCAGCAGCCAAGATGGGTCTAGCGGGAGGTTTAGTGAGCAGTTCTTC. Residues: CASSQDGSSGRFSEQFF.

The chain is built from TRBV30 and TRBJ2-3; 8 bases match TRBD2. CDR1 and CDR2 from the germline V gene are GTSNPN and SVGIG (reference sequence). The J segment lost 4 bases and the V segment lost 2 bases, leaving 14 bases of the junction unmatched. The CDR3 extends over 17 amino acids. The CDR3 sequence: CAWSRWGLVGIADTQYF. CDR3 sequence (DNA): TGTGCCTGGAGTAGGTGGGGACTAGTGGGCATTGCAGATACGCAGTATTTT. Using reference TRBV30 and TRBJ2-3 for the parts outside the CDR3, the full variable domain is SQTIHQWPATLVQPVGSPLSLECTVEGTSNPNLYWYRQAAGRGLQLLFYSVGIGQISSEVPQNLSASRPQDRQFILSSKKLLLSDSGFYLCAWSRWGLVGIADTQYFGPGTRLTVL.

The CDR3 bases are TGTGCCAGCAGCCGGGGACTAGGGGGGCAGTTCTTC. Residues: CASSRGLGGQFF. The rearrangement joins TRBV27 to TRBJ2-1, with TRBD2 matching over 8 bases. Germline CDR1 and CDR2: MNHEY and SMNVEV (reference sequence). V trimming: 6 bases; J trimming: 12 bases; junction bases outside the gene matches: 7. This CDR3 contains 12 residues.

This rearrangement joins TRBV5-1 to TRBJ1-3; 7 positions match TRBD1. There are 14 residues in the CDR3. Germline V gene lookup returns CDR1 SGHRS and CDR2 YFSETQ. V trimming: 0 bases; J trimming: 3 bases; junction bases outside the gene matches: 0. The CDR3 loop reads CASSLGDSGNTIYF. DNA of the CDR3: TGCGCCAGCAGCTTGGGGGACAGTGGAAACACCATATATTTT.

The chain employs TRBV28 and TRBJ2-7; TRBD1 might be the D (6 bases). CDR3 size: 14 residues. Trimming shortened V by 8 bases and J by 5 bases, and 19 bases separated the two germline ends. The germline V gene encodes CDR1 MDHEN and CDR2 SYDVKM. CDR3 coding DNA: TGTGCCAGCCAAACTAAACAGGGTCTCAACGAGCAGTACGTC. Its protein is CASQTKQGLNEQYV.

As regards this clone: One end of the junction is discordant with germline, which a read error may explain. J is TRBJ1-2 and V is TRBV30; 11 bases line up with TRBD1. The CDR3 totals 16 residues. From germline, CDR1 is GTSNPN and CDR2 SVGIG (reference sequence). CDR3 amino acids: CAWTRTGGSLGYGHTF. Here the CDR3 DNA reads TGTGCCTGGACCCGGACAGGGGGCTCTTTAGGCTATGGCCACACCTTC.

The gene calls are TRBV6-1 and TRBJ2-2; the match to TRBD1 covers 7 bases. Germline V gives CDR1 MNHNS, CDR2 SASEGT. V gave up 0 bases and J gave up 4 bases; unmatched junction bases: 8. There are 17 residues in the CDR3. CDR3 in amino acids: CASSEALRQGGTGELFF. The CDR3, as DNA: TGTGCCAGCAGTGAAGCGCTTCGACAGGGCGGCACCGGGGAGCTGTTTTTT.

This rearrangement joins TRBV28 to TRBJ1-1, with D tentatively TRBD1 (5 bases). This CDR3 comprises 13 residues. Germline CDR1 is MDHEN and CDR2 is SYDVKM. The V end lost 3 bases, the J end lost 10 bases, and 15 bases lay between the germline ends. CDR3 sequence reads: CASSFRAGTRAFF. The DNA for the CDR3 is TGTGCCAGCAGTTTCCGTGCCGGGACTCGAGCTTTCTTT.

CDR3 coding DNA: TGTGCCAGCGCAACAGCCTACAATGAGCAGTTCTTC. It encodes CASATAYNEQFF. This sequence joins TRBV7-8 and TRBJ2-1; D ambiguous. The CDR3 is 12 amino acids. V was pared by 8 bases and J by 2 bases, with 7 bases between. CDR1 and CDR2 from the germline V gene are SGHVS and FQNEAQ.

CDR3 residues: CASSPRQGGEQYV. The CDR3 region has the DNA TGTGCCAGCAGCCCCCGACAGGGTGGCGAGCAGTACGTC. This sequence joins TRBV5-4 and TRBJ2-7, with 7 bases lining up with TRBD1. Germline lookup yields CDR1 SGHNT and CDR2 YYREEE (reference sequence). Unmatched junction bases numbered 7, after V lost 4 bases and J lost 6 bases. The CDR3 contains 13 residues.

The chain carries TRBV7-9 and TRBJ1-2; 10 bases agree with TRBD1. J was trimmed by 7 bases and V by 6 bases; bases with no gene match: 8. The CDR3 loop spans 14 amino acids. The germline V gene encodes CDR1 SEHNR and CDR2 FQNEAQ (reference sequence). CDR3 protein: CASRGTGTGVGYTF. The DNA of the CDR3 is TGTGCCAGCAGGGGTACCGGGACAGGGGTTGGCTACACCTTC.

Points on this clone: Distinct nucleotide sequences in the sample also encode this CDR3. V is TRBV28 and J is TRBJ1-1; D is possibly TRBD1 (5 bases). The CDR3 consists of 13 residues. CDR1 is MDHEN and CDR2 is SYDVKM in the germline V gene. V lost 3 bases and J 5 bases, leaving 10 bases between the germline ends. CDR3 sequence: CASSFRGRTEAFF. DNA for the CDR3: TGTGCCAGCAGTTTTAGGGGCAGGACTGAAGCTTTCTTT.

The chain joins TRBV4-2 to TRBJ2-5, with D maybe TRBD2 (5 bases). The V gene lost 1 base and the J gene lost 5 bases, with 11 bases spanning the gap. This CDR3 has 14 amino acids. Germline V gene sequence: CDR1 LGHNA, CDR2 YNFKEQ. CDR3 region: CASSQAVPGETQYF. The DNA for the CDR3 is TGTGCCAGCAGCCAAGCAGTCCCGGGGGAGACCCAGTACTTC.

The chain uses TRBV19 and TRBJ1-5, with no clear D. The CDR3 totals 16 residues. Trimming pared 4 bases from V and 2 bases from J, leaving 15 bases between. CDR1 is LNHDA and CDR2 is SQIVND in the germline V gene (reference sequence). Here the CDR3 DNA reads TGTGCCAGTAGTACCCTCTCAGCGGGAGGCAATCAGCCCCAGCATTTT. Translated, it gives CASSTLSAGGNQPQHF.

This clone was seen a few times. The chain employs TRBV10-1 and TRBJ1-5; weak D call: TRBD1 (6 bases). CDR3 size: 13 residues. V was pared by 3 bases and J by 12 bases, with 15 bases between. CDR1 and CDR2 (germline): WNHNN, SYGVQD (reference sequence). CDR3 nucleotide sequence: TGCGCCAGCAGTGAATCGTCCAGGGGCCACCAGCATTTT. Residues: CASSESSRGHQHF.